This TCR beta chain originates from a study of cytomegalovirus exposure and HLA in healthy donors. The germline V and J ends were trimmed by 4 bases and 1 base, with 12 bases remaining between them. This CDR3 has 14 residues. The germline V gene encodes CDR1 SGDLS and CDR2 YYNGEE. Findings of the study overall: Serostatus for CMV was the only available immune exposure information. A later analysis reportedly identified an Asian-associated ancestry cluster as carrying fewer N-insertions than the approximately 670-donor mean. Per a later analysis, about 18,000 TCR beta sequences showed association with HLA alleles at 0.05 false discovery rate.

Regarding this clone: Its specificity is not known.

In the PCR, 60 Vbeta and 13 Jbeta primers were used. Profiling relied on immunoSEQ multiplex PCR, and the TCRdb table lists in-frame clones only, not all of them. The sample yields about 95,000 clones, about four fifths seen once. The sample consisted of PBMCs. This chain uses TRBV9 with TRBJ2-7, with TRBD1 as a possible D gene (6 bases). This clonotype was sampled from a woman between 65 and 79 years old in good health and CMV-seropositive. The CDR3 DNA reads as TGTGCCAGCAGCCCTTCCGGGACATCCTACGAGCAGTACTTC. Amino acids: CASSPSGTSYEQYF.